Listed below are T cell receptor beta chains from one sample, sequenced in a study of blood T cell repertoires in COVID-19. Clones were sequenced by immunoSEQ multiplex PCR, and TCRdb holds only the in-frame ones, with some missing. The sample has some 240,000 clones, roughly 89% seen once. The sample was peripheral blood. These receptors all stem from a woman aged 40 to 55 who had recovered from COVID-19. The CDR3 runs from the conserved cysteine through the conserved F or W. The D gene is left open where the match is weak. Part of the rows lack a size; the others show once, few, many or a class for expanded clones.

J: TRBJ1-1
size: .
V: TRBV18
D: TRBD1
CDR3: CASSQGQGEGAF
DNA: TGTGCCAGCTCCCAAGGACAGGGAGAAGGGGCATTT

J: TRBJ1-5
size: .
V: TRBV4-2
D: .
CDR3: CASSQLREQPQHF
DNA: TGTGCCAGCAGCCAACTCAGGGAACAGCCCCAGCATTTT

J: TRBJ2-7
size: .
V: TRBV2
D: TRBD1
CDR3: CASREDRVYEQYF
DNA: TGTGCCAGCAGGGAGGACAGGGTCTACGAGCAGTACTTC

J: TRBJ1-2
size: .
V: TRBV18
D: .
CDR3: CASSQMEGGANYGYTF
DNA: TGTGCCAGCTCCCAGATGGAGGGAGGAGCTAACTATGGCTACACCTTC

J: TRBJ2-5
size: .
V: TRBV7-8
D: .
CDR3: CASSLGKGVGDRETQYF
DNA: TGTGCCAGCAGCTTAGGAAAAGGGGTAGGCGACAGAGAGACCCAGTACTTC

J: TRBJ2-5
size: .
V: TRBV5-1
D: TRBD1
CDR3: CASSAQGVTQETQYF
DNA: TGCGCCAGCAGCGCACAGGGGGTTACCCAAGAGACCCAGTACTTC

J: TRBJ2-3
size: .
V: TRBV5-1
D: .
CDR3: CASSSPGSLIRTDTQYF
DNA: TGCGCCAGCAGCTCCCCGGGTTCCCTAATTAGAACAGATACGCAGTATTTT

J: TRBJ2-1
size: .
V: TRBV5-1
D: .
CDR3: CASSLEGGPYNEQFF
DNA: TGCGCCAGCAGCTTGGAGGGGGGGCCCTACAATGAGCAGTTCTTC

J: TRBJ2-1
size: few
V: TRBV2
D: .
CDR3: CASSREYEQFF
DNA: TGTGCCAGCAGCAGGGAATATGAGCAGTTCTTC

J: TRBJ1-2
size: .
V: TRBV12-3/TRBV12-4
D: .
CDR3: CASDLEDYGYTF
DNA: TGTGCCAGCGACCTAGAGGACTATGGCTACACCTTC

J: TRBJ2-7
size: .
V: TRBV27
D: TRBD1
CDR3: CASSRDRGQYEQYF
DNA: TGTGCCAGCAGCAGGGACAGGGGGCAATACGAGCAGTACTTC

J: TRBJ2-1
size: .
V: TRBV7-9
D: .
CDR3: CASSLRGSYNEQFF
DNA: TGTGCCAGCAGCTTACGGGGGTCCTACAATGAGCAGTTCTTC

J: TRBJ2-1
size: .
V: TRBV6-4
D: TRBD2
CDR3: CASSEQAGGQVYNEQFF
DNA: TGTGCCAGCAGTGAACAAGCGGGGGGGCAAGTTTACAATGAGCAGTTCTTC

J: TRBJ2-2
size: once
V: TRBV14
D: .
CDR3: CASSQRPPASSNTGELFF
DNA: TGTGCCAGCAGCCAACGTCCCCCGGCTAGCTCAAACACCGGGGAGCTGTTTTTT

J: TRBJ2-3
size: .
V: TRBV9
D: .
CDR3: CASSVTGRGTDTQYF
DNA: TGTGCCAGCAGCGTAACCGGCAGGGGCACAGATACGCAGTATTTT

J: TRBJ2-5
size: once
V: TRBV28
D: .
CDR3: CASSLQVQETQYF
DNA: TGTGCCAGCAGTTTACAGGTTCAAGAGACCCAGTACTTC

J: TRBJ1-5
size: .
V: TRBV30
D: TRBD1
CDR3: CAWGTGDYQPQHF
DNA: TGTGCCTGGGGGACAGGAGATTATCAGCCCCAGCATTTT

J: TRBJ2-5
size: .
V: TRBV28
D: TRBD1
CDR3: CASSKQGLETQYF
DNA: TGTGCCAGCAGTAAACAGGGGTTGGAGACCCAGTACTTC

J: TRBJ2-1
size: .
V: TRBV5-1
D: TRBD1
CDR3: CASSRTGDEQFF
DNA: TGCGCCAGCAGCCGGACAGGGGATGAGCAGTTCTTC

J: TRBJ2-7
size: .
V: TRBV20-1
D: .
CDR3: CSTLLTYEQYF
DNA: TGCAGTACTCTTCTCACCTACGAGCAGTACTTC